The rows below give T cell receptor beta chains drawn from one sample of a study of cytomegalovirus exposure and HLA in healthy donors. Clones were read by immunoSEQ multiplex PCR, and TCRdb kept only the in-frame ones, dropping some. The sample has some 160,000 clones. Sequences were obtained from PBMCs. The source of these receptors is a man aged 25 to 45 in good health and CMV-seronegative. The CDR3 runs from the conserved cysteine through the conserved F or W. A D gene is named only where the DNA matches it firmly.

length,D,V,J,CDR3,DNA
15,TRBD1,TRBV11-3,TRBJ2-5,CASSLQGAREETQYF,TGTGCCAGCAGTTTACAGGGGGCGAGGGAGGAGACCCAGTACTTC
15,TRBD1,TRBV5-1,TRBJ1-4,CASSFSGTGDEKLFF,TGCGCCAGCAGCTTCTCCGGGACAGGGGATGAAAAACTGTTTTTT
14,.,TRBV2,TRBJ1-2,CASSEMVPLSGYTF,TGTGCCAGCAGTGAAATGGTCCCCCTATCGGGCTACACCTTC
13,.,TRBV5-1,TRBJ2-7,CASSLDGDGEQYF,TGCGCCAGCAGCTTAGACGGGGATGGCGAGCAGTACTTC
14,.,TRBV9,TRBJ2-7,CASSLGGGLDEQYF,TGTGCCAGCAGCCTGGGGGGGGGCCTGGACGAGCAGTACTTC
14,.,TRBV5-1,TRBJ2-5,CASSVGGPGETQYF,TGCGCCAGCAGCGTAGGAGGGCCGGGGGAGACCCAGTACTTC
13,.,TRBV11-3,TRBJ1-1,CASSLNGFAEAFF,TGTGCCAGCAGCTTAAACGGTTTCGCTGAAGCTTTCTTT
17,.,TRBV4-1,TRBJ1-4,CASSQAHIQGDHEKLFF,TGCGCCAGCAGCCAAGCCCACATACAGGGTGATCATGAAAAACTGTTTTTT
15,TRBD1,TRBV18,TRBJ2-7,CASSPTGTGRNEQYF,TGTGCCAGCTCACCTACCGGGACAGGGAGGAACGAGCAGTACTTC
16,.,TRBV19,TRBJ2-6,CASSARTASGANVLTF,TGTGCCAGTAGTGCCCGGACAGCCTCTGGGGCCAACGTCCTGACTTTC
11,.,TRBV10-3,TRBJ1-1,CAISEGDEAFF,TGTGCCATCAGTGAGGGAGATGAAGCTTTCTTT
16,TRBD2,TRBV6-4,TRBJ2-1,CASSEVPSGKYNEQFF,TGTGCCAGCAGTGAAGTCCCTAGCGGGAAATACAATGAGCAGTTCTTC
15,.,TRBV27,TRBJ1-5,CASSLFTGNNQPQHF,TGTGCCAGCAGTTTGTTTACAGGAAACAATCAGCCCCAGCATTTT
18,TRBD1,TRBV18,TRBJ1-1,CASSRTLERDRPSVIAFF,TGTGCCAGCTCACGCACGCTAGAAAGGGACAGGCCCAGCGTAATAGCTTTCTTT
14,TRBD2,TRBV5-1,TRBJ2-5,CASSKVAGGETQYF,TGCGCCAGCAGCAAGGTAGCGGGCGGTGAGACCCAGTACTTC
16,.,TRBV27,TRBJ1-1,CASSPLSQGTTTEAFF,TGTGCCAGCAGCCCCTTATCTCAGGGGACCACTACTGAAGCTTTCTTT
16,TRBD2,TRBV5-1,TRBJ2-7,CASSLVSAGESYEQYF,TGCGCCAGCAGCTTGGTTTCCGCGGGAGAATCCTACGAGCAGTACTTC
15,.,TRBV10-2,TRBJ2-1,CATSLTGTVYNEQFF,TGCGCCACCAGCCTAACCGGGACTGTCTACAATGAGCAGTTCTTC
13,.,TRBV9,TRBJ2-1,CASSVGRLNEQFF,TGTGCCAGCAGCGTAGGTCGGTTGAATGAGCAGTTCTTC
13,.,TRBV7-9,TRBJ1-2,CASSLGLNYDYTF,TGTGCCAGCAGCTTAGGACTTAACTATGACTACACCTTC
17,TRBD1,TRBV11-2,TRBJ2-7,CASSLAWGQGVSYEQYF,TGTGCCAGCAGCTTAGCATGGGGACAGGGAGTATCCTACGAGCAGTACTTC
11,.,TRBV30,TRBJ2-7,CAWSDRYEQYF,TGTGCCTGGAGTGACAGGTACGAGCAGTACTTC
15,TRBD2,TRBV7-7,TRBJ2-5,CASSLGLAGGETQYF,TGTGCCAGCAGCCTGGGACTAGCGGGAGGAGAGACCCAGTACTTC
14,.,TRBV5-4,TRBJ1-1,CASSPDGTSAEAFF,TGTGCCAGCAGCCCGGATGGGACTTCCGCTGAAGCTTTCTTT
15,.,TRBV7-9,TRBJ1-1,CASSRRGSSETEAFF,TGTGCCAGCAGTCGTAGGGGGAGTTCAGAAACTGAAGCTTTCTTT
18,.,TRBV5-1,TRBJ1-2,CASSLEPGGSPWTRGYTF,TGCGCCAGCAGCTTGGAACCGGGTGGCTCACCTTGGACTCGTGGCTACACCTTC
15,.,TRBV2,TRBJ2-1,CASISPGLEPNEQFF,TGTGCCAGCATCTCACCGGGACTTGAGCCCAATGAGCAGTTCTTC
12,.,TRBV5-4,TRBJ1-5,CASSSFHQPQHF,TGTGCCAGCAGCTCCTTTCATCAGCCCCAGCATTTT
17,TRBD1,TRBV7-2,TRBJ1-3,CASSPRTGKDSGNTIYF,TGTGCCAGCAGCCCCCGGACAGGGAAGGACTCTGGAAACACCATATATTTT
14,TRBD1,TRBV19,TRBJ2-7,CASSGQASSYEQYF,TGTGCCAGTTCGGGACAGGCAAGCTCCTACGAGCAGTACTTC
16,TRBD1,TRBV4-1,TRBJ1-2,CASSQGTGGSGYGYTF,TGCGCCAGCAGCCAAGGGACAGGGGGCAGCGGATATGGCTACACCTTC
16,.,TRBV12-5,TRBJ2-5,CASGLTRGGGQETQYF,TGTGCTAGTGGTTTGACGAGGGGAGGGGGCCAAGAGACCCAGTACTTC
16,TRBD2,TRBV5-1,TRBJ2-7,CASSLGRAGAKYEQYF,TGCGCCAGCAGCTTGGGTAGAGCGGGAGCGAAGTACGAGCAGTACTTC
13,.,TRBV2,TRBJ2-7,CASSEPAGYEQYF,TGTGCCAGCAGTGAACCGGCAGGGTACGAGCAGTACTTC
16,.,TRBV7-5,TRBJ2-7,CVRSPGTSGRTDEQYF,TGTGTCAGAAGCCCAGGGACTAGCGGGAGGACAGACGAGCAGTACTTC
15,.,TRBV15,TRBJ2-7,CATSRGGQSPYEQYF,TGTGCCACCAGCAGAGGTGGGCAGTCCCCCTACGAGCAGTACTTC
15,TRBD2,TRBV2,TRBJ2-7,CASSVGTSGRHEQYF,TGTGCCAGCAGTGTGGGGACTAGCGGGAGACACGAGCAGTACTTC